This T cell receptor beta chain was recovered during a study of shared clonotypes between healthy human individuals. This clone was counted a single time. Generated by immunoSEQ multiplex PCR, the TCRdb table keeps only in-frame clones and is missing some. The table lists about 1.1 million clones, around three quarters of them singletons. The CDR3 is made up of 15 amino acids. Germline V CDR1 and CDR2: MDHEN, SYDVKM. Trimming cost V 6 bases and J 6 bases; bases outside gene matches: 10. The sequence derives from a man between 18 and 29 years old in good health. Some clones in this sample may be carry-over from other donors' samples. The sequenced sample was memory CD4+ T cells from PBMCs. Subset given: CD45RA-negative fraction. V and J are TRBV28 and TRBJ2-3; 9 positions match TRBD2. The CDR3 DNA is TGTGCCAGCAGCCCGGGCGGGAGGGCCGCGGATACGCAGTATTTT. This codes for CASSPGGRAADTQYF.